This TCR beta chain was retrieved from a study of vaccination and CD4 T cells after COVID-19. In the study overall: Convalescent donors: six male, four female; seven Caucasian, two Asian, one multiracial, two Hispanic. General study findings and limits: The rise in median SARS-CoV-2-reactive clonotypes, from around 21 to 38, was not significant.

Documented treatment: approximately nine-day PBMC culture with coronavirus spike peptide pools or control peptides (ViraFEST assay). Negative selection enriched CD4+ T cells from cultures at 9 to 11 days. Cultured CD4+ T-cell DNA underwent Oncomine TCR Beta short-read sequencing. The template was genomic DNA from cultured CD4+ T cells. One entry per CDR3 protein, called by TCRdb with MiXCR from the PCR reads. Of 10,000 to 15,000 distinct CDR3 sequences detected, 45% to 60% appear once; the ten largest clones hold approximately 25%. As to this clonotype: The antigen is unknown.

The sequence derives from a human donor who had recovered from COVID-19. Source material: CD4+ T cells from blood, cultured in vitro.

CDR3 region: CSVHETGGLQTQYF. The CDR3 DNA reads as TGCAGCGTTCATGAGACAGGGGGCTTGCAGACCCAGTACTTC. The chain links TRBV29-1 to TRBJ2-5; 10 nucleotides agree with TRBD1. This CDR3 comprises 14 residues. Germline assignment: CDR1 SQVTM and CDR2 ANQGSEA. With V trimmed by 5 bases and J by 6 bases, 9 bases remained unmatched.